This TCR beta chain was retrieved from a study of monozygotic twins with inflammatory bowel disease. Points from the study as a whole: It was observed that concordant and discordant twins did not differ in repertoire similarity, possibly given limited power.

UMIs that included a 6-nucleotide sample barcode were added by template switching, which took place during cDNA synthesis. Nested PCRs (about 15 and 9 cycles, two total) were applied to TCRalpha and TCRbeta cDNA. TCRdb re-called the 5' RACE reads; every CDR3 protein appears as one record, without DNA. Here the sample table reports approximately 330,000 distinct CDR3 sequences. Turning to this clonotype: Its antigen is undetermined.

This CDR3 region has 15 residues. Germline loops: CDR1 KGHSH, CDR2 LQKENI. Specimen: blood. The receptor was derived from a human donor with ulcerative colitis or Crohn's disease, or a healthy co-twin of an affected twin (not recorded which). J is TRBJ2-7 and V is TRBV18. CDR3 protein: CASSPPARSSYEQYF.